This T cell receptor (beta chain) was captured in a study of T cell repertoires in cytomegalovirus infection. Worth noting for this clonotype: Its antigen is currently unknown.

TCRdb used MiXCR to reprocess the reads, holding one entry per CDR3 protein. The top ten clones hold around 12% of a sample with roughly 800,000 distinct CDR3 sequences, 29% of them seen once. This sequence was found in a human donor in good health (CMV status not recorded). Some clones in this sample may be carry-over from other donors' samples. The specimen comprised cultured CD8+ T cells from PBMCs, sampled from culture after CMV antigen stimulation.

This CDR3 reads CATRGLVETQYF. The CDR3 bases are TGTGCCACCAGGGGTCTAGTAGAGACCCAGTACTTC. This chain joins TRBV15 and TRBJ2-5; D gene unclear. Germline V CDR1 and CDR2: LNHNV, YYDKDF (reference sequence). V lost 6 bases to trimming and J lost 4 bases, with 9 bases between them. The CDR3 covers 12 residues.